The 9 T cell receptor beta chains below were found in one sample sequenced in a study of regulatory T cells in long-lasting Graves disease. Building the TCR beta libraries relied on iRepertoire HTBI primers, and CDR3 regions underwent Arm-PCR. TCRdb called the multiplex PCR reads again in MiXCR, with one record for every CDR3 protein. Of around 500,000 distinct CDR3 sequences in the sample, about 20% were seen once. Described time point: persistent/refractory GD, antithyroid drugs over 5 years with positive TRAb. The TCR library was made from RNA extracted from PBMCs. This specimen consisted of peripheral blood mononuclear cells (PBMCs), obtained when the disease was refractory, from a patient treated with antithyroid drugs. The source is a female donor with Graves disease.

The rearrangement links TRBV7-9 to TRBJ2-2, with 7 nucleotides matching TRBD2. The length of the CDR3 is 19 residues. The germline CDR1 and CDR2 sequences are SEHNR and FQNEAQ (reference sequence). V dropped 5 bases and J dropped 0; count of bases not matched to a gene: 15. DNA for the CDR3: TGTGCCAGCAGCACCGACGGGTTCTTCGGACTAGCGAACACCGGGGAGCTGTTTTTT. Protein product: CASSTDGFFGLANTGELFF.

This clonotype has ten or more counts. The chain's CDR3 is CASSEPGQGRKLFF. The CDR3 nucleotides are TGTGCCAGCAGTGAACCCGGACAGGGACGAAAACTGTTTTTT. The chain carries TRBV2 and TRBJ1-4, with 8 positions matching TRBD1. CDR1 is SNHLY, CDR2 FYNNEI, per germline. J lost 10 bases, V lost 2 bases, and 6 bases had no gene match. The CDR3 has 14 residues.

This clonotype turned up a few times. The chain combines TRBV30 with TRBJ1-2; D not certain. The CDR3 length is 13 residues. V shed 2 bases and J shed 2 bases, with 9 bases lying between them. Looked up from germline, CDR1 is GTSNPN and CDR2 is SVGIG (reference sequence). The CDR3 here is CAWSPRSNYGYTF. CDR3 coding DNA: TGTGCCTGGAGTCCCCGATCCAACTATGGCTACACCTTC.

This chain joins TRBV19 and TRBJ1-5; 9 positions agree with TRBD1. CDR3 length equals 16 residues. Trimming took 5 bases from V and 3 from J; bases not matched to a gene: 8. Germline lookup yields CDR1 LNHDA and CDR2 SQIVND (reference sequence). CDR3 bases: TGTGCCAGTAGTCCCCGACAGGGGGGAAACAATCAGCCCCAGCATTTT. Translated, it gives CASSPRQGGNNQPQHF.

This clonotype was detected many times. CDR3 nucleotide sequence: TGTGCCACCAGTGATCATCGGACAGGGCTCCGCGGCTACACCTTC. Translating gives CATSDHRTGLRGYTF. This chain joins TRBV24-1 and TRBJ1-2, with 8 bases identical to TRBD1. Trimming removed 3 bases from V and 8 bases from J; junction bases left unmatched: 10. The CDR3 totals 15 residues. The germline V gene has CDR1 KGHDR and CDR2 SFDVKD.

This clonotype was recorded at least ten times. The V gene is TRBV11-2, the J gene TRBJ1-1, with 7 bases matching TRBD1. The CDR3 is 14 amino acids. With 3 bases clipped from V and 5 bases from J, the junction kept 6 bases outside the gene matches. Per the germline V gene, CDR1 is SGHAT and CDR2 is FQNNGV. CDR3 sequence: CASSFGQVGTEAFF. DNA for the CDR3: TGTGCCAGCAGCTTTGGACAGGTCGGAACTGAAGCTTTCTTT.

This clonotype was counted ten times or more. This rearrangement joins TRBV12-3 or TRBV12-4 to TRBJ2-2, with D possibly being TRBD2 (7 bases). V lost 5 bases to trimming and J lost 8 bases, with 15 bases between them. There are 14 residues in the CDR3. CDR3 nucleotide sequence: TGTGCCAGCAGTCTCAACCGGGGGGCAGGGGAGCTGTTTTTT. The encoded protein is CASSLNRGAGELFF.

V and J are TRBV3-1 and TRBJ2-7; tentatively, D is TRBD2 (7 bases). The CDR3 sequence is 17 residues long. With 5 bases removed from V and 6 bases from J, the gap between germline ends came to 26 bases. Germline V gives CDR1 LGHDT, CDR2 YNNKEL (reference sequence). DNA of the CDR3: TGTGCCAGCAGCTTCCCTGGGGTTTTGGGAGGGGGATCCGAGCAGTACTTC. Its translation: CASSFPGVLGGGSEQYF.

This clonotype was counted between two and nine times. The chain employs TRBV20-1 and TRBJ1-6; D is undetermined. Germline V gene data show CDR1 as DFQATT and CDR2 as SNEGSKA (reference sequence). The CDR3 totals 15 residues. V lost 4 bases, J lost 4 bases, and 14 bases lay in between. Here the CDR3 reads CSATLTTGYNSPLHF. DNA for the CDR3: TGCAGTGCTACACTGACAACGGGGTATAATTCACCCCTCCACTTT.